What follows describes a single T cell receptor (beta chain). Its specificity is unknown. The ends were cut back, 0 bases at V and 1 base at J, with 7 bases in the middle. The CDR3 sequence is 14 residues long. Germline V gives CDR1 SGHRS, CDR2 YFSETQ. This entry is derived from a study of T cell responses to AZD1222 COVID-19 vaccine. Measured with immunoSEQ multiplex PCR; TCRdb has only the in-frame clones, and not every one. The sample consists of roughly 80,000 clones, roughly 90% of them appearing once. The study, taken as a whole, reports: Only a handful of individuals given AZD1222 were seropositive at baseline. Repertoire sampling was restricted to post-peak T cell response timepoints. Targets within unmutated variant regions were reportedly found for nearly half of spike-specific TCRs. Mostly white British, mostly female donors; authors suggested clonal diversity may be underestimated.

The source of this sequence is an adult in good health. The chain couples TRBV5-1 to TRBJ1-1; D not resolved. This material consisted of peripheral blood, taken on day 0 of MenACWY control vaccination. The CDR3 coding sequence is TGCGCCAGCAGCTTGGACAGACCGAACACTGAAGCTTTCTTT. As protein: CASSLDRPNTEAFF.